What follows are 17 T cell receptor beta chains derived from one specimen sequenced in a study of blood T cell repertoires in COVID-19. Clones were read by immunoSEQ multiplex PCR, and TCRdb kept only the in-frame ones, dropping some. Of about 50,000 clones listed, around 86% are singletons. Sample: peripheral blood. All receptors come from a man aged 45-65 years with active COVID-19.

J is TRBJ2-7 and V is TRBV18, with D uncertain. This CDR3 comprises 12 residues. The germline V gene has CDR1 KGHSH and CDR2 LQKENI. The V and J ends lost 6 bases and 5 bases respectively, with 11 bases between them. The CDR3 is CASSHRVNEQYF. CDR3 sequence (DNA): TGTGCCAGCTCCCACCGGGTAAACGAGCAGTACTTC.

The gene calls are TRBV5-4 and TRBJ2-5; a weak D match, TRBD2 (6 bases). The V end was cut by 5 bases, the J end by 5 bases, with 28 bases between. The CDR3 runs 18 residues. Germline V lookup: CDR1 SGHNT, CDR2 YYREEE (reference sequence). CDR3 amino acids: CASRTPGLLSGVGETQYF. DNA for the CDR3: TGTGCCAGCAGAACACCGGGACTCCTCTCGGGAGTTGGGGAGACCCAGTACTTC.

CDR3 nucleotide sequence: TGTGCCAGCAGTGAGTTCGGCGGAGGGGCGAGGACCGGGGAGCTGTTTTTT. This gives the protein CASSEFGGGARTGELFF. The V gene is TRBV2, the J gene TRBJ2-2; D possibly corresponds to TRBD2 (6 bases). CDR3 length: 17 residues. Germline-derived CDR1 and CDR2 are SNHLY and FYNNEI. Trimming took 3 bases from V and 5 from J, leaving 19 bases between them.

The chain couples TRBV29-1 to TRBJ1-1, with 8 positions matching TRBD1. Germline V gives CDR1 SQVTM, CDR2 ANQGSEA. With V trimmed by 7 bases and J by 3 bases, 7 bases remained unmatched. The CDR3 extends over 13 amino acids. The CDR3 reads CSATRGQDTEAFF. The CDR3 nucleotides are TGCAGCGCAACCAGGGGGCAGGACACTGAAGCTTTCTTT.

The chain combines TRBV27 with TRBJ2-7; D remains unclear. Trimming shortened V by 6 bases and J by 3 bases, and 6 bases separated the two germline ends. The CDR3 runs to 11 residues. The germline gives CDR1 MNHEY, CDR2 SMNVEV (reference sequence). This CDR3 is CASRRNYEQYF. CDR3 DNA: TGTGCCAGCAGGAGGAACTACGAGCAGTACTTC.

Only one count was recorded for this clone. The J gene is TRBJ1-2, the V gene TRBV4-2, with TRBD1 as a possible D gene (6 bases). The CDR3 loop spans 13 amino acids. Trimming removed 3 bases from V and 4 bases from J, with 9 bases in between. CDR1 is LGHNA and CDR2 is YNFKEQ in the germline V gene. DNA for the CDR3: TGTGCCAGCAGCCAGGGGACAAGCTATGGCTACACCTTC. Encoded protein: CASSQGTSYGYTF.

The rearrangement joins TRBV6-5 to TRBJ1-6; 9 bases fit TRBD1. The V gene's germline CDR1 is MNHEY and CDR2 SVGAGI. With V trimmed by 6 bases and J by 10 bases, 4 bases remained unmatched. The CDR3 sequence is 13 residues long. The CDR3 spells CASRGQGGSPLHF. The CDR3 DNA follows: TGTGCCAGCAGGGGACAGGGAGGATCACCCCTCCACTTT.

The chain links TRBV5-5 to TRBJ1-4; 7 bases fit TRBD1. Germline-derived CDR1 and CDR2 are SGHKS and YYEKEE (reference sequence). V lost 10 bases to trimming and J lost 8 bases; unmatched junction nucleotides: 20. The CDR3 length is 16 residues. The CDR3, as DNA: TGTGCCGGGAGTGAACTTGACAGGGCCGGGGAGGAAAAACTGTTTTTT. Its translation: CAGSELDRAGEEKLFF. Complete variable domain (other parts from reference TRBV5-5 and TRBJ1-4): DAGVTQSPTHLIKTRGQQVTLRCSPISGHKSVSWYQQVLGQGPQFIFQYYEKEERGRGNFPDRFSARQFPNYSSELNVNALLLGDSALYLCAGSELDRAGEEKLFFGSGTQLSVL.

V gene TRBV13 combines with J gene TRBJ1-1, with TRBD1 identical over 9 bases. The V and J ends lost 3 bases and 6 bases, in that order; junction bases with no gene match: 8. The CDR3 sequence is 15 residues long. From germline, CDR1 is PRHDT and CDR2 FYEKMQ (reference sequence). The CDR3 loop reads CASSFGTGIAAEAFF. As DNA, the CDR3 is TGTGCCAGCAGCTTTGGGACAGGGATCGCGGCTGAAGCTTTCTTT.

The chain recombines TRBV5-4 with TRBJ2-2; perhaps TRBD1 as D (5 bases). V was clipped by 9 bases and J by 5 bases, with 14 bases between them. CDR3 length: 13 amino acids. Germline V gives CDR1 SGHNT, CDR2 YYREEE (reference sequence). CDR3 DNA: TGTGCCACCAAAGCCCAGGGTACCGGGGAGCTGTTTTTT. It is translated as CATKAQGTGELFF. The entire variable domain, with the rest obtained from reference TRBV5-4 and TRBJ2-2, is as follows: ETGVTQSPTHLIKTRGQQVTLRCSSQSGHNTVSWYQQALGQGPQFIFQYYREEENGRGNFPPRFSGLQFPNYSSELNVNALELDDSALYLCATKAQGTGELFFGEGSRLTVL.

V and J are TRBV4-2 and TRBJ2-2; TRBD2 agrees at 7 bases. This CDR3 contains 17 residues. The V and J ends lost 4 bases and 7 bases, in that order; junction bases with no gene match: 15. Germline V gives CDR1 LGHNA, CDR2 YNFKEQ. In DNA, the CDR3 is TGTGCCAGCAGCCCCCCTGGTGGGGCGGGAGTGGTCGGGGAGCTGTTTTTT. This codes for CASSPPGGAGVVGELFF.

This chain joins TRBV10-3 and TRBJ1-1; TRBD1 matches 7 bases. The V gene's germline CDR1 is ENHRY and CDR2 SYGVKD. With V trimmed by 0 bases and J by 5 bases, 6 bases remained unmatched. The CDR3 consists of 15 residues. As DNA, the CDR3 is TGTGCCATCAGTGAGTCAGTGACAGGGATAACTGAAGCTTTCTTT. Translated: CAISESVTGITEAFF.

This chain links TRBV5-6 with TRBJ2-6; no clear D. Trimming cost V 0 bases and J 4 bases, with 14 bases left between them. The CDR3 spans 17 residues. CDR1 and CDR2 from the germline V gene are SGHDT and YYEEEE. The CDR3 region is CASSLGRLSSGANVLTF. The CDR3 bases are TGTGCCAGCAGCTTGGGGCGACTTAGCAGCGGGGCCAACGTCCTGACTTTC.

The chain joins TRBV18 to TRBJ1-4; D is perhaps TRBD1 (6 bases). Germline-derived CDR1 and CDR2 are KGHSH and LQKENI. The CDR3 contains 15 residues. V lost 2 bases, J lost 5 bases, and 12 bases lay in between. The DNA for the CDR3 is TGTGCCAGCTCACCAATGGACAGCCTAAATGAAAAACTGTTTTTT. Translation: CASSPMDSLNEKLFF.

The chain employs TRBV19 and TRBJ1-2, with D perhaps TRBD1 (5 bases). CDR1 and CDR2 (germline): LNHDA, SQIVND (reference sequence). The CDR3 contains 14 residues. V lost 7 bases and J 6 bases, leaving 18 bases between the germline ends. CDR3 nucleotides: TGTGCCAGTAAGGGAGGGGTGACAGCAGATGGCTACACCTTC. It yields the protein CASKGGVTADGYTF.

This clone was picked up one time. This chain joins TRBV5-1 and TRBJ2-5, with 7 bases identical to TRBD1. Germline CDR1 SGHRS, CDR2 YFSETQ. V shed 4 bases and J 3 bases; nucleotides not matched to a gene: 9. There are 15 residues in the CDR3. In DNA, the CDR3 is TGCGCCAGCAGCCGGGCCGGGACAGCAGAAGAGACCCAGTACTTC. Translated, it gives CASSRAGTAEETQYF.

This sequence joins TRBV5-6 and TRBJ1-2, with D possibly being TRBD1 (6 bases). Germline lookup yields CDR1 SGHDT and CDR2 YYEEEE. Trimming left V 0 bases short and J 6 bases short, with 9 bases between. This CDR3 has 13 residues. In DNA form, the CDR3 reads TGTGCCAGCAGCTTGGACCGGACAGATGGCTACACCTTC. It translates to CASSLDRTDGYTF.